The clone carrying this TCR beta chain was seen ten or more times. What it recognizes is unknown. The sample is drawn from a study of T cells in Graves' hyperthyroidism and ophthalmopathy. Trimming pared 5 bases from V and 4 bases from J, leaving 10 bases between. Germline V gives CDR1 KGHDR, CDR2 SFDVKD. The CDR3 is 13 amino acids. RNA transcripts yielded amplified TCR beta CDR3 regions. An initial round of RT-PCR targeting the TCR CDR3 relied on the HTBI primer set. TCRdb analysed the multiplex PCR reads with MiXCR anew, one entry per CDR3 protein. The repertoire includes fewer than 750,000 distinct CDR3 sequences, 13% to 15% of them detected once, and 9.5% to 15% sits in the top ten. Diagnoses were made from clinical symptoms, serum measures (thyroxine and TRAb), thyroid ultrasound and orbital computed tomography. Extraction of PBMCs used roughly 9.6 ml of fresh peripheral blood. Notes on the study in general: The model foresaw ophthalmopathy a median around 6 months prior to onset. Stable hyperthyroidism was told apart from ophthalmopathy by a model built on 13 V-J features.

V is TRBV24-1 and J is TRBJ1-1, with a tentative D call TRBD1 (6 bases). The sequencing sample was made of blood. This clonotype was sampled from a woman aged 50 to 60 with Graves' ophthalmopathy. CDR3 nucleotides: TGTGCCACCAGTGCCCCGGACAGCACTGAAGCTTTCTTT. It specifies CATSAPDSTEAFF.